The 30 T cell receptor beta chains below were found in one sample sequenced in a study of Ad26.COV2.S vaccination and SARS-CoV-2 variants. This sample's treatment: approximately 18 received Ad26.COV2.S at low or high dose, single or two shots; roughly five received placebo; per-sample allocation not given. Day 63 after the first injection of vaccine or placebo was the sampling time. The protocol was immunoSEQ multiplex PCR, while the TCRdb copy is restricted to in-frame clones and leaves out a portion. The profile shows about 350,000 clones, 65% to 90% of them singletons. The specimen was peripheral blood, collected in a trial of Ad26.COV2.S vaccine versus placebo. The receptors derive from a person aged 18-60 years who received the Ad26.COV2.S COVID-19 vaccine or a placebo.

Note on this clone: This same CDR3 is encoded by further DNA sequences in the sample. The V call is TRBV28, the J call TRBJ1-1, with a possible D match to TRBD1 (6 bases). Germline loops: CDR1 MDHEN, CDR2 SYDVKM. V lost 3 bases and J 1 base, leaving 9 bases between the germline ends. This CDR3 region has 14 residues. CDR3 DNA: TGTGCCAGCAGTTTGGGGGGACAGAACACTGAAGCTTTCTTT. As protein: CASSLGGQNTEAFF. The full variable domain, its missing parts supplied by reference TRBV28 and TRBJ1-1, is DVKVTQSSRYLVKRTGEKVFLECVQDMDHENMFWYRQDPGLGLRLIYFSYDVKMKEKGDIPEGYSVSREKKERFSLILESASTNQTSMYLCASSLGGQNTEAFFGQGTRLTVV.

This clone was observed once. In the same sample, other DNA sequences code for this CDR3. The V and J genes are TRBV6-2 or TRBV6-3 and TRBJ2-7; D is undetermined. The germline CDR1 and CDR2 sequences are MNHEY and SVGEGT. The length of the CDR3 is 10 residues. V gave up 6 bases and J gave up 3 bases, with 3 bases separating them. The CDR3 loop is CASSNYEQYF. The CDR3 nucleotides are TGTGCCAGCAGCAACTACGAGCAGTACTTC.

DNA for the CDR3: TGCAGCGCTGCGGGACACGAAAGCTCCTACAATGAGCAGTTCTTC. It specifies CSAAGHESSYNEQFF. The chain joins TRBV29-1 to TRBJ2-1; D may match TRBD1 or TRBD2 (6 bases each). The CDR3 length is 15 residues. The V gene's germline CDR1 is SQVTM and CDR2 ANQGSEA. Trimming took off 7 bases at V and 0 bases at J, with 16 bases between the two ends.

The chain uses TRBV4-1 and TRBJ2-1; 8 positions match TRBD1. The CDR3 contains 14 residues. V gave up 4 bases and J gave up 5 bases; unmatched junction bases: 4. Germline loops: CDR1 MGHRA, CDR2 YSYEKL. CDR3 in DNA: TGCGCCAGCAGCCTCGTACAGGGGGACAATGAGCAGTTCTTC. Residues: CASSLVQGDNEQFF.

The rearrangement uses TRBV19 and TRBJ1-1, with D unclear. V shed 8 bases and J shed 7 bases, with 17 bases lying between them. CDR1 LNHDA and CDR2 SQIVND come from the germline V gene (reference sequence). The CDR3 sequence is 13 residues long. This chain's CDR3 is CASFSGGWGEAFF. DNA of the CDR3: TGTGCCAGTTTTTCGGGAGGATGGGGTGAAGCTTTCTTT.

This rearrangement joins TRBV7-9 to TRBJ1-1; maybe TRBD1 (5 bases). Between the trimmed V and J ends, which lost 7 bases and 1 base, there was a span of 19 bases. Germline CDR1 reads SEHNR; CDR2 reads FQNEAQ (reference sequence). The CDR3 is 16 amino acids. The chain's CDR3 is CASIEMYGGRNTEAFF. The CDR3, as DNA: TGTGCCAGCATCGAGATGTATGGGGGACGGAACACTGAAGCTTTCTTT.

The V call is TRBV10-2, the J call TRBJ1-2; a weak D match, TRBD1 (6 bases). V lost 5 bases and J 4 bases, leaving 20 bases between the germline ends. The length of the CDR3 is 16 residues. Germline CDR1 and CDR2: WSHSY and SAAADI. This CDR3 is CASSPDPRGRGYGYTF. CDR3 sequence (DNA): TGCGCCAGCAGTCCGGACCCCAGGGGAAGAGGCTATGGCTACACCTTC.

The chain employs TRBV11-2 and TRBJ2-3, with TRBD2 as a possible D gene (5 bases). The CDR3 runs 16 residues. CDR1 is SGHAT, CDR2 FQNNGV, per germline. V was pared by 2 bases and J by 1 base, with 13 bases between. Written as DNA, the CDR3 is TGTGCCAGCAGCTTACCCGGGGTGGAGGGCACAGATACGCAGTATTTT. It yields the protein CASSLPGVEGTDTQYF.

The CDR3 spells CASNPTGGTEAFF. CDR3 DNA: TGTGCCAGTAACCCGACAGGGGGCACTGAAGCTTTCTTT. The gene calls are TRBV19 and TRBJ1-1, with TRBD1 matching over 9 bases. The CDR3 extends over 13 amino acids. J lost 4 bases, V lost 7 bases, and 4 bases had no gene match. Germline loops: CDR1 LNHDA, CDR2 SQIVND (reference sequence).

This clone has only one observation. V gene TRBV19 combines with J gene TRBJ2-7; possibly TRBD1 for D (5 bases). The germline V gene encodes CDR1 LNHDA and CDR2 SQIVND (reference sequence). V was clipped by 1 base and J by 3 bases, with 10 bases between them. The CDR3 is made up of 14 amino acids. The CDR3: CASSIAGSGYEQYF. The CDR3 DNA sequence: TGTGCCAGTAGTATAGCAGGGTCAGGCTACGAGCAGTACTTC.

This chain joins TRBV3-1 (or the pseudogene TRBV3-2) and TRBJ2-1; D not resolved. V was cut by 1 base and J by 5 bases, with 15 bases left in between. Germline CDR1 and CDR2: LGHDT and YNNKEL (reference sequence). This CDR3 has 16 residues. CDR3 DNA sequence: TGTGCCAGCAGCCAAGGGAGTTTGGGCAAGGACAATGAGCAGTTCTTC. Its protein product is CASSQGSLGKDNEQFF.

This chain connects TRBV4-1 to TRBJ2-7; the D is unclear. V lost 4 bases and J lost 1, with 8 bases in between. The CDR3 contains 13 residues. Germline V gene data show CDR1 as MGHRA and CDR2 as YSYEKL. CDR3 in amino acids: CASSPVASYEQYF. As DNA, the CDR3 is TGCGCCAGCAGCCCGGTCGCATCCTACGAGCAGTACTTC.

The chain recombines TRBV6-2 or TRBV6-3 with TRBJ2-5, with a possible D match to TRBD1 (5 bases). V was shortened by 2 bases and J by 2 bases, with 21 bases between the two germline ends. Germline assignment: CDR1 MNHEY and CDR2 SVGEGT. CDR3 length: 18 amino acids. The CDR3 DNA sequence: TGTGCCAGCAGTTACCTGTCCCGCAGGGCTTTAACACAAGAGACCCAGTACTTC. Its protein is CASSYLSRRALTQETQYF.

CDR3 residues: CAISESIVYEQYF. CDR3 nucleotides: TGTGCCATCAGTGAGTCGATTGTCTACGAGCAGTACTTC. This chain uses TRBV10-3 with TRBJ2-7, with unresolved D. Germline-derived CDR1 and CDR2 are ENHRY and SYGVKD. This CDR3 contains 13 residues. Trimming took 0 bases from V and 3 from J, leaving 6 bases between them.

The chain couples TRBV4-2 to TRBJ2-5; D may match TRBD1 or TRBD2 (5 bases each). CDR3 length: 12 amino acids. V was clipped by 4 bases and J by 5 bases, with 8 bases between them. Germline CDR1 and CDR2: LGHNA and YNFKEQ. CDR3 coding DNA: TGTGCCAGCAGCCGGGGACGGGAGACCCAGTACTTC. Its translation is CASSRGRETQYF.

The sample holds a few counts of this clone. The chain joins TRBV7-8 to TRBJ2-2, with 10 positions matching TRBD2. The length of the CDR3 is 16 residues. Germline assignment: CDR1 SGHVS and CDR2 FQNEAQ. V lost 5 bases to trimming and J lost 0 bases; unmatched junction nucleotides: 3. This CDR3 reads CASSASGRANTGELFF. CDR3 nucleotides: TGTGCCAGCAGCGCTAGCGGGAGAGCGAACACCGGGGAGCTGTTTTTT.

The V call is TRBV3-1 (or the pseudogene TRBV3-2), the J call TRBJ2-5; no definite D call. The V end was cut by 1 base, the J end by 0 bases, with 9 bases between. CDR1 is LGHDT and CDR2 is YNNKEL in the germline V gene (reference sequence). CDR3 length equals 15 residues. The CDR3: CASSQGLWNQETQYF. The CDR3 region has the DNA TGTGCCAGCAGCCAAGGTCTTTGGAACCAAGAGACCCAGTACTTC.

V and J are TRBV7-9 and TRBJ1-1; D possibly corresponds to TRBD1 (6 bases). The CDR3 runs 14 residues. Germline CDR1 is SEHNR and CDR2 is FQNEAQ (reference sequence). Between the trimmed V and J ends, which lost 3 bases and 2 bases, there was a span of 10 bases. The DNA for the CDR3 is TGTGCCAGCAGCTTGGGACACATAAACACTGAAGCTTTCTTT. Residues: CASSLGHINTEAFF. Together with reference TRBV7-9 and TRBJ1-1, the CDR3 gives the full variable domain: DTGVSQNPRHKITKRGQNVTFRCDPISEHNRLYWYRQTLGQGPEFLTYFQNEAQLEKSRLLSDRFSAERPKGSFSTLEIQRTEQGDSAMYLCASSLGHINTEAFFGQGTRLTVV.

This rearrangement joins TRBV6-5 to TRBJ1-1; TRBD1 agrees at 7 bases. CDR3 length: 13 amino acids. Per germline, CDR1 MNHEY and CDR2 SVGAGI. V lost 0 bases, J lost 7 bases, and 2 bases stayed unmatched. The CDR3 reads CASSYSTGFEAFF. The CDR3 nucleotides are TGTGCCAGCAGTTACTCGACAGGGTTTGAAGCTTTCTTT.

The CDR3 region has the DNA TGTGCCAGCAGCCTTCGTGGAGCGGGGGCCTCCTACAATGAGCAGTTCTTC. The encoded protein is CASSLRGAGASYNEQFF. The V call is TRBV6-2 or TRBV6-3, the J call TRBJ2-1, with 8 nucleotides matching TRBD2. This CDR3 is built from 17 residues. Trimming cost V 6 bases and J 0 bases; bases outside gene matches: 10. Germline V gene data show CDR1 as MNHEY and CDR2 as SVGEGT.

CDR3 DNA: TGTGCCAGCAGCTTGGAATCTAGCGGGAACCCAGATACGCAGTATTTT. It codes for CASSLESSGNPDTQYF. V usage is TRBV5-6 and J usage is TRBJ2-3; 9 nucleotides line up with TRBD2. Germline trimming cut 0 bases from V and 4 bases from J; bases unmatched to any gene: 6. CDR1 and CDR2 from the germline V gene are SGHDT and YYEEEE. The CDR3 extends over 16 amino acids.

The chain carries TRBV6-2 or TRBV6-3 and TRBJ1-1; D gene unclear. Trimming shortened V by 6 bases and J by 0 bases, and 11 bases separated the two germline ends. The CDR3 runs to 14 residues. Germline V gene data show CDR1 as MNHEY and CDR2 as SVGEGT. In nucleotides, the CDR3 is TGTGCCAGCAGCCCGAGGAGAGTGAACACTGAAGCTTTCTTT. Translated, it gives CASSPRRVNTEAFF.

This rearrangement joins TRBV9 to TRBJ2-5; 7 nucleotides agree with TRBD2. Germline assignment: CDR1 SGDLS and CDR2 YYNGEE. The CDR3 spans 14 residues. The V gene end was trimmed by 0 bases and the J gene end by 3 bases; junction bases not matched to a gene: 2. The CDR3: CASSVARGEETQYF. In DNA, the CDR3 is TGTGCCAGCAGCGTAGCCCGGGGGGAAGAGACCCAGTACTTC.

The CDR3 sequence: CASSLERQDEQFF. CDR3 coding DNA: TGTGCCAGCAGTTTAGAACGGCAGGATGAGCAGTTCTTC. The rearrangement uses TRBV27 and TRBJ2-1; D is unresolved. The germline gives CDR1 MNHEY, CDR2 SMNVEV (reference sequence). Trimming shortened V by 2 bases and J by 8 bases, and 10 bases separated the two germline ends. The length of the CDR3 is 13 residues.

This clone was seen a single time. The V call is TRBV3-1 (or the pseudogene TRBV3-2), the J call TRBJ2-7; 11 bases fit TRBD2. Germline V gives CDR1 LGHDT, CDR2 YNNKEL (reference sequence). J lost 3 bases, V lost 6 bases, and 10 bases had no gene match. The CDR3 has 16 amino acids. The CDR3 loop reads CASSDLAGGLRYEQYF. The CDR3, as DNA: TGTGCCAGCAGTGACCTAGCGGGAGGATTACGCTACGAGCAGTACTTC.

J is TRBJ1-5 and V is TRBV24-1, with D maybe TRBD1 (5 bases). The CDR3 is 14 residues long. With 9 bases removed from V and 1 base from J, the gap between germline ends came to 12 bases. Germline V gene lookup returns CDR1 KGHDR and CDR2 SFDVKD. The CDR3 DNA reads TGTGCCACCTCGGGGGATGTGAGCAATCAGCCCCAGCATTTT. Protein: CATSGDVSNQPQHF.

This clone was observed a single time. The CDR3, as DNA: TGTGCCAGCCATACAGGGGTCGGATCACCCCTCCACTTT. This sequence encodes CASHTGVGSPLHF. The chain recombines TRBV6-5 with TRBJ1-6, with 7 bases that match TRBD1. The CDR3 sequence is 13 residues long. The germline gives CDR1 MNHEY, CDR2 SVGAGI. J gave up 10 bases and V 8 bases, and 8 bases lay outside the gene matches.

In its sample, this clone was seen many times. CDR3 region: CAWSRIDRSLGEQYF. The CDR3 DNA follows: TGTGCCTGGAGTCGAATCGACAGGTCATTAGGGGAGCAGTACTTC. The V and J genes are TRBV30 and TRBJ2-7, with D maybe TRBD1 (6 bases). Germline CDR1 reads GTSNPN; CDR2 reads SVGIG (reference sequence). This CDR3 is 15 amino acids long. The ends were cut back, 2 bases at V and 7 bases at J, with 21 bases in the middle.

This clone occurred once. CDR3 region: CATSDPPGTGPTDTQYF. CDR3 in DNA: TGTGCCACCAGTGACCCCCCCGGGACAGGGCCCACAGATACGCAGTATTTT. The chain joins TRBV24-1 to TRBJ2-3, with TRBD1 matching 9 bases. Trimming cost V 4 bases and J 2 bases; bases outside gene matches: 9. This CDR3 region has 17 residues. Germline CDR1 and CDR2: KGHDR and SFDVKD.

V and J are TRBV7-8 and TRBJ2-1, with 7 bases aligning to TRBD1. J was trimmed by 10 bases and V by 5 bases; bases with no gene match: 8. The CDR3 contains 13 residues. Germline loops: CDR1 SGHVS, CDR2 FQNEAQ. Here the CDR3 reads CASSPLGQEEQFF. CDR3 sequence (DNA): TGTGCCAGCAGCCCCCTCGGACAGGAAGAGCAGTTCTTC.